These T cell receptor beta chains were read from a single sample in a study of shared clonotypes between healthy human individuals. Produced via immunoSEQ multiplex PCR; TCRdb's table is partial and in-frame only. The sample includes around 2,100,000 clones, just under 95% of them seen just once. The sequenced sample consisted of naive CD8+ T cells sorted from blood. These receptor sequences come from a man aged 18 to 30 in good health. Each CDR3 is given with its conserved first and last residue. D genes are given only for firm matches. Clone size is not always given. Where it is, it says once, few, many or a class for expanded clones.

J,length,size,D,V,CDR3,DNA
TRBJ2-7,14,-,-,TRBV28,CASSLRVLSYEQYF,TGTGCCAGCAGCCTCCGGGTCCTTTCCTACGAGCAGTACTTC
TRBJ2-2,17,-,TRBD2,TRBV13,CASSPVRDYRNTGELFF,TGTGCCAGCAGCCCCGTCCGGGACTACCGGAACACCGGGGAGCTGTTTTTT
TRBJ2-2,15,-,TRBD1,TRBV27,CASSLGTGVPGELFF,TGTGCCAGCAGTTTAGGGACAGGGGTACCCGGGGAGCTGTTTTTT
TRBJ1-1,15,-,-,TRBV6-6,CASSPLVGLNTEAFF,TGTGCCAGCAGTCCCCTAGTGGGTCTGAACACTGAAGCTTTCTTT
TRBJ1-2,13,-,-,TRBV2,CVMTWDGNYGYTF,TGTGTCATGACCTGGGACGGGAACTATGGCTACACCTTC
TRBJ1-4,15,once,-,TRBV9,CASSVGASLNEKLFF,TGTGCCAGCAGCGTAGGAGCTTCCCTTAATGAAAAACTGTTTTTT
TRBJ1-1,19,-,-,TRBV5-6,CASSPGLAWGRDPHTEAFF,TGTGCCAGCAGCCCTGGGCTCGCGTGGGGGCGCGATCCACACACTGAAGCTTTCTTT
TRBJ1-5,13,-,-,TRBV5-6,CASSYGGHQPQHF,TGTGCCAGCAGCTATGGGGGGCATCAGCCCCAGCATTTT
TRBJ2-3,18,-,TRBD2,TRBV7-2,CASSLAGLAGGLSDTQYF,TGTGCCAGCAGCTTAGCCGGTCTAGCGGGAGGTCTCTCAGATACGCAGTATTTT
TRBJ2-1,14,once,-,TRBV5-1,CASNPQYIGNEQFF,TGCGCCAGCAACCCCCAGTATATTGGCAATGAGCAGTTCTTC